This TCR beta chain originates from a study of cytomegalovirus exposure and HLA in healthy donors. Primers for the PCR totalled 60 Vbeta and 13 Jbeta. The assay was immunoSEQ multiplex PCR, and TCRdb's table has in-frame clones only and misses some. The table has about 160,000 clones, roughly three quarters seen once; the top ten hold around 7%. A word on this clone: Its antigen is unidentified.

Points from the study as a whole: What TCR beta sequences reportedly achieved was accurate prediction of HLA-A and HLA-B alleles in most subjects.

CDR3 length equals 15 residues. The V and J ends lost 4 bases and 0 bases, in that order; junction bases with no gene match: 5. Germline V gene sequence: CDR1 SGDLS, CDR2 YYNGEE. The TCR comes from a woman aged 40 to 50 in good health and CMV-seropositive. The V gene is TRBV9, the J gene TRBJ1-1; 8 nucleotides align to TRBD1. The sequencing input was PBMCs. The CDR3 DNA reads as TGTGCCAGCAGCAGGGACAGGATCCTGAACACTGAAGCTTTCTTT. This codes for CASSRDRILNTEAFF.